These T cell receptor beta chains were read from a single sample in a study of beta chain features in type 1 diabetes. Measured with immunoSEQ multiplex PCR; TCRdb has only the in-frame clones, and not every one. The sample yields about 900,000 clones, 15% to 20% seen once. Sequences were obtained from naive CD4+ T cells from blood. These receptor sequences come from a woman between 18 and 29 years old in good health. CDR3s include the opening cysteine and the closing phenylalanine or tryptophan. A D gene is named only where the DNA matches it firmly. Where a row states a size, it is once, few, many or the class of an expanded clone; other rows omit it.

v_call: TRBV28
clone_size: NA
d_call: TRBD1
j_call: TRBJ2-7
cdr3_nt: TGTGCCAGCAGTCTACCCGACAGGGACGAGCAGTACTTC
cdr3_aa: CASSLPDRDEQYF

v_call: TRBV10-3
clone_size: few
d_call: NA
j_call: TRBJ2-2
cdr3_nt: TGTGCCATCAGTAAATCGGAGGGAGTTCACACCGGGGAGCTGTTTTTT
cdr3_aa: CAISKSEGVHTGELFF

v_call: TRBV5-1
clone_size: few
d_call: NA
j_call: TRBJ2-7
cdr3_nt: TGCGCCAGCAGCTTGGGAGATTCTCTCGACTACGAGCAGTACTTC
cdr3_aa: CASSLGDSLDYEQYF

v_call: TRBV25-1
clone_size: few
d_call: NA
j_call: TRBJ2-1
cdr3_nt: TGTGCCAGCAGTGACGAGAGCTACAATGAGCAGTTCTTC
cdr3_aa: CASSDESYNEQFF

v_call: TRBV5-1
clone_size: NA
d_call: NA
j_call: TRBJ1-1
cdr3_nt: TGCGCCAGCAGCGAGGGGACCACTGAAGCTTTCTTT
cdr3_aa: CASSEGTTEAFF

v_call: TRBV11-2
clone_size: NA
d_call: NA
j_call: TRBJ2-1
cdr3_nt: TGTGCCAGCAGCTTACAAACCGTGAACAATGAGCAGTTCTTC
cdr3_aa: CASSLQTVNNEQFF

v_call: TRBV5-1
clone_size: NA
d_call: TRBD1
j_call: TRBJ2-2
cdr3_nt: TGCGCCAGCAGCGCCTTAACAGGGGACACCGGGGAGCTGTTTTTT
cdr3_aa: CASSALTGDTGELFF

v_call: TRBV4-3
clone_size: NA
d_call: TRBD2
j_call: TRBJ2-2
cdr3_nt: TGCGCCAGCAGCCAGATACTAGCGAAGAACACCGGGGAGCTGTTTTTT
cdr3_aa: CASSQILAKNTGELFF

v_call: TRBV28
clone_size: NA
d_call: NA
j_call: TRBJ2-3
cdr3_nt: TGTGCCAGCAGTTTACCCACTGCAGGGATCAGCACAGATACGCAGTATTTT
cdr3_aa: CASSLPTAGISTDTQYF

v_call: TRBV2
clone_size: NA
d_call: NA
j_call: TRBJ2-1
cdr3_nt: TGTGCCAGCAGGAACTCCTACAATGAGCAGTTCTTC
cdr3_aa: CASRNSYNEQFF

v_call: TRBV29-1
clone_size: NA
d_call: TRBD1
j_call: TRBJ1-3
cdr3_nt: TGCAGCGTCGAGGACAGGTTCTCTGGAAACACCATATATTTT
cdr3_aa: CSVEDRFSGNTIYF

v_call: TRBV7-2
clone_size: few
d_call: NA
j_call: TRBJ1-1
cdr3_nt: TGTGCCAGCAGCTCTAGCAGGAACACTGAAGCTTTCTTT
cdr3_aa: CASSSSRNTEAFF

v_call: TRBV6-1
clone_size: NA
d_call: TRBD2
j_call: TRBJ2-3
cdr3_nt: TGTGCCAGCAGTGGAGGACTAGCCCTTTACACAGATACGCAGTATTTT
cdr3_aa: CASSGGLALYTDTQYF

v_call: TRBV27
clone_size: NA
d_call: NA
j_call: TRBJ2-7
cdr3_nt: TGTGCCAGCAGTTTATCACCAGGGGCGGGGGTTGATCATTTC
cdr3_aa: CASSLSPGAGVDHF

v_call: TRBV29-1
clone_size: few
d_call: TRBD2
j_call: TRBJ2-3
cdr3_nt: TGCAGCGTTGGGAGACTAGCGGGAGGGCCTTTTTCTAGAACAGATACGCAGTATTTT
cdr3_aa: CSVGRLAGGPFSRTDTQYF

v_call: TRBV27
clone_size: few
d_call: TRBD1
j_call: TRBJ1-4
cdr3_nt: TGTGCCAGTCGAAGGGGGCAGGGGGCGGTCTATGAAAAACTGTTTTTT
cdr3_aa: CASRRGQGAVYEKLFF

v_call: TRBV15
clone_size: few
d_call: NA
j_call: TRBJ1-5
cdr3_nt: TGTGCCACCAGCAGAGCCGCGGGACATAGCAATCAGCCCCAGCATTTT
cdr3_aa: CATSRAAGHSNQPQHF

v_call: TRBV25-1
clone_size: few
d_call: TRBD2
j_call: TRBJ2-3
cdr3_nt: TGTGCCAGCAGTGCCAAACTAGCGGGAAGAGGAGATACGCAGTATTTT
cdr3_aa: CASSAKLAGRGDTQYF

v_call: TRBV9
clone_size: NA
d_call: TRBD1
j_call: TRBJ2-5
cdr3_nt: TGTGCCAGCAGCGTAGGGACAGGGCCAGAGACCCAGTACTTC
cdr3_aa: CASSVGTGPETQYF

v_call: TRBV5-6
clone_size: NA
d_call: NA
j_call: TRBJ2-5
cdr3_nt: TGTGCCAGCAGCCTAACTAGGAGCCGGGGAGAGACCCAGTACTTC
cdr3_aa: CASSLTRSRGETQYF

v_call: TRBV7-3
clone_size: few
d_call: NA
j_call: TRBJ2-2
cdr3_nt: TGTGCCAGCAGCTCCTTCCCCAGACCAGGGCGCACCGGGGAGCTGTTTTTT
cdr3_aa: CASSSFPRPGRTGELFF

v_call: TRBV2
clone_size: few
d_call: NA
j_call: TRBJ1-1
cdr3_nt: TGTGCCAGCAGTAGTCAACAGGTGTCTGAAGCTTTCTTT
cdr3_aa: CASSSQQVSEAFF

v_call: TRBV18
clone_size: NA
d_call: NA
j_call: TRBJ1-2
cdr3_nt: TGTGCCAGCTCACGCGTGGCCGACAGTCAGAACTATGGCTACACCTTC
cdr3_aa: CASSRVADSQNYGYTF

v_call: TRBV11-2
clone_size: NA
d_call: NA
j_call: TRBJ2-3
cdr3_nt: TGTGCCAGCAGCTTAGAACGAGATACGCAGTATTTT
cdr3_aa: CASSLERDTQYF

v_call: TRBV11-2
clone_size: NA
d_call: NA
j_call: TRBJ1-1
cdr3_nt: TGTGCCAGCAGCCAGGCCGGGGGGGTGAACACTGAAGCTTTCTTT
cdr3_aa: CASSQAGGVNTEAFF

v_call: TRBV13
clone_size: many
d_call: TRBD1
j_call: TRBJ1-3
cdr3_nt: TGTGCCAGCAGCTTGCGGACAGGGACGGGCGGAAACACCATATATTTT
cdr3_aa: CASSLRTGTGGNTIYF

v_call: TRBV2
clone_size: NA
d_call: TRBD1
j_call: TRBJ1-4
cdr3_nt: TGTGCCAGCAAGGATGGAGGACAGGGGGTCTTT
cdr3_aa: CASKDGGQGVF

v_call: TRBV28
clone_size: few
d_call: NA
j_call: TRBJ2-5
cdr3_nt: TGTGCCGCCGGGCCCACTGGGGAGACCCAGTACTTC
cdr3_aa: CAAGPTGETQYF

v_call: TRBV28
clone_size: NA
d_call: NA
j_call: TRBJ1-2
cdr3_nt: TGTGCCTACTCCCCTGGACAGAACTCCTATGGCTACACCTTC
cdr3_aa: CAYSPGQNSYGYTF

v_call: TRBV7-3
clone_size: few
d_call: TRBD1
j_call: TRBJ2-7
cdr3_nt: TGTGCCAGCAGTTCTCGACAGGGTTCCTACGAGCAGTACTTC
cdr3_aa: CASSSRQGSYEQYF

v_call: TRBV6-5
clone_size: NA
d_call: TRBD2
j_call: TRBJ2-7
cdr3_nt: TGTGCCAGCAGTTACTCTAGCGGGAAGTCCTACGAGCAGTACTTC
cdr3_aa: CASSYSSGKSYEQYF

v_call: TRBV4-2
clone_size: NA
d_call: NA
j_call: TRBJ2-1
cdr3_nt: TGTGCCAGCAGCCAAGAGGCTAGCGCCACGTACAATGAGCAGTTCTTC
cdr3_aa: CASSQEASATYNEQFF

v_call: TRBV27
clone_size: NA
d_call: NA
j_call: TRBJ1-5
cdr3_nt: TGTGCCAGCAGTTCGGGCTTCAGGGGACCCCAGCATTTT
cdr3_aa: CASSSGFRGPQHF

v_call: TRBV28
clone_size: few
d_call: NA
j_call: TRBJ1-1
cdr3_nt: TGTGCCAGCAGTTTTAGCTCAGCTGAAGCTTTCTTT
cdr3_aa: CASSFSSAEAFF

v_call: TRBV10-3
clone_size: few
d_call: NA
j_call: TRBJ2-1
cdr3_nt: TGTGCCACCTCTAGGGACTCCTACAATGAGCAGTTCTTC
cdr3_aa: CATSRDSYNEQFF

v_call: TRBV14
clone_size: NA
d_call: NA
j_call: TRBJ1-2
cdr3_nt: TGTGCCAGCAGCCCTACCGGGGGCAGAACCTATGGCTACACCTTC
cdr3_aa: CASSPTGGRTYGYTF

v_call: TRBV19
clone_size: few
d_call: NA
j_call: TRBJ1-5
cdr3_nt: TGTGCCAGTAGTACCCAGGTGACTCCAAGTCAGCCCCAGCATTTT
cdr3_aa: CASSTQVTPSQPQHF

v_call: TRBV15
clone_size: NA
d_call: NA
j_call: TRBJ1-3
cdr3_nt: TGTGCCACCAGCAGATCCCTGACAGGTAGCTCTGGAAACACCATATATTTT
cdr3_aa: CATSRSLTGSSGNTIYF

v_call: TRBV7-8
clone_size: NA
d_call: TRBD1
j_call: TRBJ2-2
cdr3_nt: TGTGCCAGCAGCCCCGAAGGGGGCTGGACCGGGGAGCTGTTTTTT
cdr3_aa: CASSPEGGWTGELFF

v_call: TRBV27
clone_size: NA
d_call: NA
j_call: TRBJ1-2
cdr3_nt: TGTGCCAGCAGCCGTGTGGGCGTGGGTGGGGCCGGCTATGGCTACACCTTC
cdr3_aa: CASSRVGVGGAGYGYTF

v_call: TRBV11-1
clone_size: NA
d_call: NA
j_call: TRBJ2-2
cdr3_nt: TGTGCCAGCAGCGGGTCCGGGGAGCTGTTTTTT
cdr3_aa: CASSGSGELFF

v_call: TRBV28
clone_size: NA
d_call: NA
j_call: TRBJ2-3
cdr3_nt: TGTGCCAGCAGAACCTCGGGGCGGGATACGCAGTATTTT
cdr3_aa: CASRTSGRDTQYF

v_call: TRBV20-1
clone_size: few
d_call: NA
j_call: TRBJ1-2
cdr3_nt: TGCAGTACCACAGGTTATGGAGGCTACACCTTC
cdr3_aa: CSTTGYGGYTF

v_call: TRBV7-2
clone_size: few
d_call: NA
j_call: TRBJ2-4
cdr3_nt: TGTGCCAGCAGCTTAGCAGCCGAGTACATTCAGTACTTC
cdr3_aa: CASSLAAEYIQYF

v_call: TRBV2
clone_size: NA
d_call: NA
j_call: TRBJ2-7
cdr3_nt: TGTGCCAGCAGAAACAGCGGTAACTACGAGCAGTACTTC
cdr3_aa: CASRNSGNYEQYF